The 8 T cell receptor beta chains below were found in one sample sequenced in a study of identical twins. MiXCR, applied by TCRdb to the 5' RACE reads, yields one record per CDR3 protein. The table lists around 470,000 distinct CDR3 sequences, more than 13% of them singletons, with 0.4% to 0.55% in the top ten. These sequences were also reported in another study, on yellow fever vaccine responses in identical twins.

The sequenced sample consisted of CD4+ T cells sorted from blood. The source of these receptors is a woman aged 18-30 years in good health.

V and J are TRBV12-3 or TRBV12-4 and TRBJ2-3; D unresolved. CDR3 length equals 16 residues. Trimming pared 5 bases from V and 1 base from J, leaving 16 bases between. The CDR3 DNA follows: TGTGCCAGCAGTGCCCCCCGACCGACCGGCACAGATACGCAGTATTTT. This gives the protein CASSAPRPTGTDTQYF.

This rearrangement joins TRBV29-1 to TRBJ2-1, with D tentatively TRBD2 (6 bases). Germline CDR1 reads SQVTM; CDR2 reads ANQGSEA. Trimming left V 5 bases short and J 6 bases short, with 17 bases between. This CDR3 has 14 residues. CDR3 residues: CSVLGSGGANEQFF. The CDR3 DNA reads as TGCAGCGTTCTAGGGAGTGGCGGGGCCAATGAGCAGTTCTTC.

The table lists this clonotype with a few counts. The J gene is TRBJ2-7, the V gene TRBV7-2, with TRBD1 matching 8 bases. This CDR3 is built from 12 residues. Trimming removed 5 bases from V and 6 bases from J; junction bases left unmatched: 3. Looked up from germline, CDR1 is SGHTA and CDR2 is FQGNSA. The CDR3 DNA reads TGTGCCAGCAGCGGACAGGGCTTCGAGCAGTACTTC. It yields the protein CASSGQGFEQYF. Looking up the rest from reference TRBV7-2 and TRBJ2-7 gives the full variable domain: GAGVSQSPSNKVTEKGKDVELRCDPISGHTALYWYRQSLGQGLEFLIYFQGNSAPDKSGLPSDRFSAERTGGSVSTLTIQRTQQEDSAVYLCASSGQGFEQYFGPGTRLTVT.

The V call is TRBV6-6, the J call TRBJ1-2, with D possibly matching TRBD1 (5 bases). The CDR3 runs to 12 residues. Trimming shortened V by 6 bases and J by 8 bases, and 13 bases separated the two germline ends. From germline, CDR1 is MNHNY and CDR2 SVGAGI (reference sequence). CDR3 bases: TGTGCCAGCAGCCCGGGGGGTCCGGGCTACACCTTC. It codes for CASSPGGPGYTF.

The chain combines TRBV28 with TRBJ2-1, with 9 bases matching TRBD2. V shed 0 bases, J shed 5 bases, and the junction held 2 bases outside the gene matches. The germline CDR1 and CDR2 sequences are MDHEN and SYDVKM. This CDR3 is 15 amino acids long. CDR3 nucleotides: TGTGCCAGCAGTTTATGGGCTAGCGGGAACAATGAGCAGTTCTTC. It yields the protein CASSLWASGNNEQFF.

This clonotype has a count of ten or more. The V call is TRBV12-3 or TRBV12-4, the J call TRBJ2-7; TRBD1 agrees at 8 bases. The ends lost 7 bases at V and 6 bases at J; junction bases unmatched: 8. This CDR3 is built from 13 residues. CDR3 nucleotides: TGTGCCAGCAAGCTTCGACAGGGGCGCGAGCAGTACTTC. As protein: CASKLRQGREQYF.

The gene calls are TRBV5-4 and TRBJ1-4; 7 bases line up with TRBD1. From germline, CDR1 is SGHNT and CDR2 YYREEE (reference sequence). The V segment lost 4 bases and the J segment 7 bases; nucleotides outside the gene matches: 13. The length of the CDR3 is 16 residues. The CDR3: CASSAPGRQGSEKLFF. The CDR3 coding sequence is TGTGCCAGCAGCGCACCGGGGAGACAGGGTAGTGAAAAACTGTTTTTT.

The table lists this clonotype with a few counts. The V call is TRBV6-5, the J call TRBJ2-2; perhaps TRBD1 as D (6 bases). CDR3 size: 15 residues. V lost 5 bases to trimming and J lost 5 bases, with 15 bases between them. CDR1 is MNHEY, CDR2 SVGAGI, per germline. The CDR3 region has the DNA TGTGCCAGCAGTCACAAACTACAGGGTACCGGGGAGCTGTTTTTT. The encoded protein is CASSHKLQGTGELFF.